The TCR beta chain described here comes from a study of T cells in Graves' hyperthyroidism and ophthalmopathy. Looking at the study overall: Peripheral blood was drawn at first diagnosis, prior to all treatment. Study results and caveats: Blood also carried most thyroid clonotypes expanded above 0.001. Ophthalmopathy, which appeared later, was predicted by the model a median approximately 6 months before onset.

This clonotype was seen at least ten times. Antigen specificity is unknown. The TCR beta CDR3 regions underwent amplification using RNA transcripts as the source. The study used the HTBI primer set for a first-round RT-PCR of the TCR CDR3. Each CDR3 protein is one row after TCRdb ran MiXCR on the multiplex PCR reads. The sample records around 280,000 distinct CDR3 sequences, roughly 15% being singletons. V lost 3 bases and J lost 7; bases outside the gene matches: 4. The length of the CDR3 is 13 residues. CDR1 is MDHEN, CDR2 SYDVKM, per germline. Sequenced sample: blood. This chain uses TRBV28 with TRBJ2-7; 9 nucleotides line up with TRBD2. The receptor was isolated from a woman in her thirties or forties with Graves' hyperthyroidism. Here the CDR3 reads CASSLGLASEQYF. The CDR3 coding sequence is TGTGCCAGCAGTTTGGGACTAGCTTCTGAGCAGTACTTC. The variable domain in full, completed from reference TRBV28 and TRBJ2-7, reads DVKVTQSSRYLVKRTGEKVFLECVQDMDHENMFWYRQDPGLGLRLIYFSYDVKMKEKGDIPEGYSVSREKKERFSLILESASTNQTSMYLCASSLGLASEQYFGPGTRLTVT.